A selection of T cell receptor beta chains follows, all from one sample in a study of T-cell memory formation after mild COVID-19. From the 5' RACE reads, TCRdb called clonotypes with MiXCR, one entry per CDR3 protein. The data contain approximately 350,000 distinct CDR3 sequences, around 14% of them seen just once; the ten biggest clones take up 22%. Sequenced sample: PBMCs or a T cell subset sorted from them (not recorded which). Source of these receptors: a man aged 18 to 30 who had mild COVID-19 (a few samples of this study predate the infection). Cell type and time point are not known. Each CDR3 is given with its conserved first and last residue. Only some rows state a clone size, as once, few, many or a class for expanded clones.

clone size,J gene,V gene,CDR3 protein
once,TRBJ1-1,TRBV4-3,CASSQVWGDTEAFF
few,TRBJ1-4,TRBV6-5,CASSYSRPGLVLGAEKLFF
.,TRBJ1-3,TRBV4-2,CASSQDLNGGSGNTIYF
many,TRBJ1-3,TRBV4-3,CASSQDQWSMAGNTIYF
few,TRBJ2-2,TRBV3-1,CASSQHTGELFF
.,TRBJ2-1,TRBV11-2,CASSSTLTRYGEQFF
.,TRBJ2-7,TRBV5-1,CASSDSYSYEQYF
.,TRBJ2-2,TRBV4-1,CASSQPKGGGTGELFF
.,TRBJ1-5,TRBV20-1,CSANQTVGLNQPQHF
few,TRBJ2-3,TRBV7-3,CASSPGWDTQYF
many,TRBJ1-1,TRBV5-1,CASQDPGQGAAFF
few,TRBJ2-5,TRBV10-3,CAISESLGSGETQYF
.,TRBJ2-2,TRBV5-1,CASSPMMGRNTGELFF
few,TRBJ1-1,TRBV5-5,CAGDNPPPLNTEAFF
few,TRBJ2-6,TRBV29-1,CSVEDRRGAGANVLTF
few,TRBJ2-7,TRBV5-1,CASSNNHRVPTSYEQYF
.,TRBJ2-7,TRBV7-9,CASSLDPGTYEQYF
many,TRBJ2-1,TRBV6-4,CASTTIRGDSDEQFF
few,TRBJ2-2,TRBV6-6,CASSYGGVPTGELFF
.,TRBJ2-7,TRBV18,CASSATGTSYEQYF
few,TRBJ1-6,TRBV4-2,CASSHLNRGGNSPLHF
.,TRBJ1-1,TRBV7-6,CASSSSQNTEAFF
.,TRBJ2-1,TRBV3-1,CASSQAPLGTGPYYEQFF
.,TRBJ2-2,TRBV19,CASAWGPTGELFF
.,TRBJ2-3,TRBV7-9,CASSLAQGISDTQYF
many,TRBJ2-1,TRBV5-4,CASSPGFYNEQFF
.,TRBJ1-2,TRBV6-6,CASRLVNNYGYTF
few,TRBJ2-3,TRBV7-2,CASSPVSGGRTQYF
many,TRBJ2-5,TRBV7-3,CASSPAARGSQETQYF
.,TRBJ2-3,TRBV7-2,CASSLDPTGRALTDTQYF
few,TRBJ2-7,TRBV5-1,CASSLAVGQKTGQYF
few,TRBJ2-3,TRBV5-1,CASSFSSSSTDTQYF
few,TRBJ2-3,TRBV6-2/TRBV6-3,CASSGVPDSTDTQYF
few,TRBJ2-3,TRBV4-3,CASSQGGTRISDTQYF
many,TRBJ2-3,TRBV5-1,CASSFGTSTDTQYF
few,TRBJ1-1,TRBV9,CASSRDGLSDTEAFF
.,TRBJ1-2,TRBV4-1,CASSPRAGNYGYTF
many,TRBJ1-2,TRBV5-1,CASSATGDDYGYTF
.,TRBJ1-1,TRBV29-1,CSVDVRVRNTEAFF
few,TRBJ1-2,TRBV6-5,CASSPELGDRDYGYTF
.,TRBJ1-1,TRBV7-8,CASSPTSVTEAFF
.,TRBJ1-1,TRBV6-5,CASSSRSTGGTEAFF
.,TRBJ2-7,TRBV5-1,CASSPGTGIYSYEQYF
few,TRBJ1-4,TRBV2,CASSYEEAGGEKLFF
.,TRBJ1-2,TRBV20-1,CSALSWRYGYTF
few,TRBJ2-1,TRBV7-2,CASSPPGTRINEQFF
many,TRBJ1-1,TRBV9,CASSVGSPGTTEAFF
few,TRBJ1-2,TRBV20-1,CSALPGYTF
many,TRBJ2-1,TRBV7-2,CASSPLWGGASYNEQFF
few,TRBJ2-1,TRBV12-3/TRBV12-4,CASSLRLGQIYNEQFF